The rows below give T cell receptor beta chains drawn from one sample of a study of blood T cells in healthy people across ages. TCRdb itself ran the 5' RACE reads through MiXCR, one entry per CDR3 protein. The sample consists of about 1.6 million distinct CDR3 sequences, about 35% of them appearing once. Sequenced: blood. These receptors all stem from a woman aged 25 to 39 in good health. CDR3s include the opening cysteine and the closing phenylalanine or tryptophan. A D gene is named only where the DNA matches it firmly. Size tells how often a clone was seen (once, few, many) or the class of an expanded clone, and some rows leave it out.

>14|TRBV10-3|TRBD1|few|TRBJ1-1
TGTGCCATCCAGGCGGGGACAGGGGGTACTGAAGCTTTCTTT
CAIQAGTGGTEAFF
>18|TRBV6-2/TRBV6-3|NA|many|TRBJ2-6
TGTGCCAGCAGCGCTCTTAGCAGAGGGAGCTCTGGGGCCAACGTCCTGACTTTC
CASSALSRGSSGANVLTF
>12|TRBV20-1|NA|few|TRBJ1-2
TGCAGTGCTAGAGTAACTAACTATGGCTACACCTTC
CSARVTNYGYTF
>16|TRBV20-1|TRBD2|NA|TRBJ2-1
TGCAGTGCTCTTCCCCCGGGACTAGCGGGAGTTGGGGAGCAGTTCTTC
CSALPPGLAGVGEQFF
>14|TRBV11-2|NA|NA|TRBJ2-3
TGTGCCAGCAGCTCAATTAACATGTATGATACGCAGTATTTT
CASSSINMYDTQYF
>13|TRBV21-1|NA|few|TRBJ2-5
TGTGCCAGCGTCGACAGGTTTCGAGAGACCCAGTACTTC
CASVDRFRETQYF
>12|TRBV29-1|NA|many|TRBJ1-5
TGCAGCGTTCAGGATAGCAATCAGCCCCAGCATTTT
CSVQDSNQPQHF
>16|TRBV27|TRBD1|NA|TRBJ2-7
TGTGCCAGCAGTTTTCTTCGGCCGCAGGGGGTCTACGAGCAGTACTTC
CASSFLRPQGVYEQYF
>16|TRBV10-3|TRBD1|many|TRBJ2-7
TGTGCCATCAGTGAGACGAGCGGGGACAGGGACTACGAGCAGTACTTC
CAISETSGDRDYEQYF
>11|TRBV20-1|NA|NA|TRBJ2-5
TGCAGTGTAACAGGGTCATGGACCCAGTACTTC
CSVTGSWTQYF
>15|TRBV20-1|TRBD2|many|TRBJ2-7
TGCAGTGCTAGAGATTGGCCGGAGCGGGGCTACGAGCAGTACTTC
CSARDWPERGYEQYF
>16|TRBV6-5|NA|NA|TRBJ2-3
TGTGCCAGCAGTCCCGATATCGACTGGAGCACAGATACGCAGTATTTT
CASSPDIDWSTDTQYF
>14|TRBV20-1|TRBD1|NA|TRBJ2-7
TGCAGTGCTAGGGGACAGGGACCTCTATACGAGCAGTACTTC
CSARGQGPLYEQYF
>13|TRBV6-5|NA|few|TRBJ2-3
TGTGCCAGCAATGGGGTGTCCCCAGATACGCAGTATTTT
CASNGVSPDTQYF
>14|TRBV12-3/TRBV12-4|TRBD2|many|TRBJ2-7
TGTGCCAGCACCCGAGCGGGGGGGTCCTACGAGCAGTACTTC
CASTRAGGSYEQYF
>17|TRBV20-1|TRBD2|NA|TRBJ2-1
TGCAGTGCTAGAGATGGACGGCTGGCGGGAGGGCATGGTGAGCAGTTCTTC
CSARDGRLAGGHGEQFF
>15|TRBV6-1|TRBD1|few|TRBJ2-3
TGTGCCAGCAGCTTCCCGGGACAGCTAGTAGATACGCAGTATTTT
CASSFPGQLVDTQYF
>13|TRBV15|NA|few|TRBJ2-3
TGTGCCACCAGTCGACCGGACGCAGATACGCAGTATTTT
CATSRPDADTQYF
>13|TRBV4-2|NA|many|TRBJ1-2
TGTGCCAGCAGCCAAGAACGAGGTTATGGCTACACCTTC
CASSQERGYGYTF
>14|TRBV12-3/TRBV12-4|NA|NA|TRBJ2-7
TGTGCCAGCAGACTCGACAGCGTATCCTACGAGCAGTACTTC
CASRLDSVSYEQYF
>14|TRBV20-1|NA|NA|TRBJ2-7
TGCAGTGCTAGAGATGGGGGGAGCGCCTACGAGCAGTACTTC
CSARDGGSAYEQYF
>15|TRBV27|NA|NA|TRBJ1-4
TGTGCCAGCGGCGCCGGCTTCACAACTAATGAAAAACTGTTTTTT
CASGAGFTTNEKLFF
>16|TRBV12-5|TRBD1|NA|TRBJ2-3
TGTACTAGTGGTTTGGCCGGGACAGGGGTAGGAGATACGCAGTATTTT
CTSGLAGTGVGDTQYF
>17|TRBV6-1|TRBD2|NA|TRBJ2-5
TGTGCCAGCAGTGAAGCCTACGGACTAGCGGGGGAAGAGACCCAGTACTTC
CASSEAYGLAGEETQYF
>14|TRBV12-3/TRBV12-4|TRBD1|few|TRBJ1-5
TGTGCCAGCAGGTGGACAGGGGGCCATCAGCCCCAGCATTTT
CASRWTGGHQPQHF
>13|TRBV7-6|NA|NA|TRBJ2-3
TGTGCCAGCAGCTCCTCACAGCGCGATACGCAGTATTTT
CASSSSQRDTQYF
>15|TRBV7-3|NA|NA|TRBJ1-2
TGTGCCAGCAGCTTAAATAGGGGGGGGAACTATGGCTACACCTTC
CASSLNRGGNYGYTF
>16|TRBV3-1|TRBD2|NA|TRBJ2-3
TGTGCCAGCAGCCCAAGCAGCGGGAGAAGCACAGATACGCAGTATTTT
CASSPSSGRSTDTQYF
>15|TRBV2|TRBD2|NA|TRBJ2-5
TGTGCCAGCAAGGCTAGCGGGAGTGTACAGGAGACCCAGTACTTC
CASKASGSVQETQYF
>13|TRBV7-3|NA|many|TRBJ1-6
TGTGCCAGCAGCCCAGACAGAAATTCACCCCTCCACTTT
CASSPDRNSPLHF
>13|TRBV20-1|NA|few|TRBJ2-7
TGCAGTGCTAGGGGACTTCTAAGCTACGAGCAGTACTTC
CSARGLLSYEQYF
>11|TRBV28|NA|NA|TRBJ1-1
TGTGCCAGCAATGGAGGGACTGAAGCTTTCTTT
CASNGGTEAFF
>16|TRBV4-1|NA|many|TRBJ2-7
TGCGCCAGCAGCCAAGGACCAGGACGGCACATGGGCGAGCAGTACTTC
CASSQGPGRHMGEQYF
>15|TRBV7-7|TRBD1|NA|TRBJ2-1
TGTGCCACCTCTTCCGGGACAGGACTTTACAATGAGCAGTTCTTC
CATSSGTGLYNEQFF
>11|TRBV25-1|NA|few|TRBJ2-1
TGTGCCAATAGAACGGGCAAGGAGCAGTTCTTC
CANRTGKEQFF
>14|TRBV7-2|NA|NA|TRBJ1-1
TGTGCCAGCAGCTTAAGGGTGGGGAACACTGAAGCTTTCTTT
CASSLRVGNTEAFF
>14|TRBV6-1|NA|NA|TRBJ1-2
TGTGCCAGCAGTGAGGGTCGGGTCGGGCAGGTCGGCACCTTC
CASSEGRVGQVGTF
>12|TRBV28|NA|NA|TRBJ2-7
TGTGCCAGCCCCGCTGAAGGCGGCGAGCAGTACTTC
CASPAEGGEQYF
>14|TRBV20-1|TRBD2|NA|TRBJ2-1
TGCAGCGCGGACCCTAGCGGGAGTTTCAATGAGCAGTTCTTC
CSADPSGSFNEQFF
>19|TRBV7-2|NA|few|TRBJ2-4
TGTGCCAGCAGCTTACCCAATCTCGGCGAAATAAGAGCCAAAAACATTCAGTACTTC
CASSLPNLGEIRAKNIQYF
>15|TRBV27|TRBD1|NA|TRBJ2-2
TGTGCCAGCAGCAGGGACAGGGGTGACACCGGGGAGCTGTTTTTT
CASSRDRGDTGELFF
>15|TRBV7-3|TRBD2|NA|TRBJ2-1
TGTGCCAGCAGCATGACACGGGGGGGGTACAATGAGCAGTTCTTC
CASSMTRGGYNEQFF